The 18 T cell receptor beta chains given below trace back to one sample, sequenced in a study of post-analysis software for immune sequencing data. Study results and limitations: The study found TRBV5-6, TRBV5-1 and TRBV20-1 among about five TRBV segments more frequent in patients than controls.

Their antigen targets remain unknown. Unique molecular identifiers were carried by the TCR beta cDNA libraries. TCRdb re-called the PCR reads with MiXCR, one entry per CDR3 protein. In the table there are about 540,000 distinct CDR3 sequences, approximately 34% of which are singletons. Material for sequencing was blood. The source of these receptors is a girl aged 2 to 17 with multiple sclerosis.

V is TRBV3-1 and J is TRBJ1-2; D gene uncertain. The germline CDR1 and CDR2 sequences are LGHDT and YNNKEL (reference sequence). V was cut by 4 bases and J by 7 bases, with 13 bases left in between. The CDR3 extends over 13 amino acids. CDR3 sequence: CASSRLRNGGYTF. In DNA, the CDR3 is TGTGCCAGCAGCCGACTCAGGAACGGTGGCTACACCTTC.

The V gene is TRBV4-2, the J gene TRBJ2-3, with no clear D. Trimming took 1 base from V and 4 from J, leaving 12 bases between them. This CDR3 contains 15 residues. Germline values: CDR1 LGHNA, CDR2 YNFKEQ. CDR3: CASSQGDGDADTQYF. The CDR3 DNA reads as TGTGCCAGCAGCCAAGGCGACGGAGATGCAGATACGCAGTATTTT.

The CDR3 bases are TGTGCCAGCAGTTTGAAAAGGAGCTCCTACGAGCAGTACTTC. Its translation is CASSLKRSSYEQYF. This chain joins TRBV12-3 or TRBV12-4 and TRBJ2-7; D gene ambiguous. The length of the CDR3 is 14 residues. Deletions cut 3 bases from V and 0 bases from J, with 9 bases between.

Remarks on this clonotype: At one end, the junction sequence differs from germline, possibly due to a read error. The chain couples TRBV12-3 or TRBV12-4 to TRBJ1-4; D call uncertain. This CDR3 region has 11 residues. The CDR3 nucleotides are TGTGCCAGCAGTTTTCGTGAAAAACGGTTTTTT. Residues: CASSFREKRFF.

The J gene is TRBJ2-5, the V gene TRBV12-3 or TRBV12-4; possibly TRBD1 for D (6 bases). V dropped 3 bases and J dropped 3 bases, with 11 bases sitting between them. The length of the CDR3 is 14 residues. As DNA, the CDR3 is TGTGCCAGCAGTTTTACCCGACAGGAAGAGACCCAGTACTTC. It specifies CASSFTRQEETQYF.

This clonotype has just a few counts. In DNA, the CDR3 is TGTGCCAGCAAGCCCTTGGGCGGGATGGTGGGTAATGAGCAGTTCTTC. Protein sequence: CASKPLGGMVGNEQFF. The chain employs TRBV6-5 and TRBJ2-1; possibly TRBD2 for D (6 bases). The germline V gene encodes CDR1 MNHEY and CDR2 SVGAGI. Trimming took 7 bases from V and 7 from J, leaving 23 bases between them. The CDR3 runs to 16 residues.

A remark on this clonotype: It is likely a read error, because the conserved phenylalanine at the end of the CDR3 is missing. The genes are TRBV11-2 and TRBJ1-5; no definite D call. The germline V gene has CDR1 SGHAT and CDR2 FQNNGV. The CDR3 loop spans 13 amino acids. Trimming pared 0 bases from V and 6 bases from J, leaving 6 bases between. CDR3 protein: CASSLDLAQPQHV. In DNA, the CDR3 is TGTGCCAGCAGCTTAGATCTGGCTCAGCCCCAGCATGTT.

This rearrangement joins TRBV18 to TRBJ1-1; possibly TRBD1 for D (5 bases). The CDR3 contains 15 residues. Per germline, CDR1 KGHSH and CDR2 LQKENI. The V and J ends lost 0 bases and 11 bases respectively, with 19 bases between them. This CDR3 reads CASSPPSGTQTRAFF. The DNA for the CDR3 is TGTGCCAGCTCACCACCGTCCGGGACCCAAACTCGGGCTTTCTTT.

This clonotype was counted between two and nine times. The rearrangement links TRBV7-2 to TRBJ2-7; D remains unclear. The germline V gene has CDR1 SGHTA and CDR2 FQGNSA. V lost 5 bases and J lost 0, with 14 bases in between. This CDR3 spans 15 amino acids. The CDR3 here is CASSPDVAHSYEQYF. In DNA form, the CDR3 reads TGTGCCAGCAGCCCAGATGTAGCCCACTCCTACGAGCAGTACTTC.

This chain connects TRBV5-1 to TRBJ2-5; D ambiguous. From germline, CDR1 is SGHRS and CDR2 YFSETQ. Trimming shortened V by 0 bases and J by 5 bases, and 8 bases separated the two germline ends. There are 13 residues in the CDR3. The CDR3 reads CASSLEGYETQYF. As DNA, the CDR3 is TGCGCCAGCAGCTTGGAAGGTTACGAGACCCAGTACTTC. Based on the CDR3 plus reference TRBV5-1 and TRBJ2-5, the full variable domain is KAGVTQTPRYLIKTRGQQVTLSCSPISGHRSVSWYQQTPGQGLQFLFEYFSETQRNKGNFPGRFSGRQFSNSRSEMNVSTLELGDSALYLCASSLEGYETQYFGPGTRLLVL.

The chain recombines TRBV20-1 with TRBJ1-1; D possibly corresponds to TRBD1 (5 bases). Trimming took 7 bases from V and 1 from J, leaving 10 bases between them. Germline lookup yields CDR1 DFQATT and CDR2 SNEGSKA (reference sequence). The length of the CDR3 is 12 residues. The CDR3 reads CSGRQGNTEAFF. For the CDR3, the DNA is TGCAGTGGCCGGCAGGGGAACACTGAAGCTTTCTTT.

The CDR3 sequence is CASSYHQGAWEQFF. DNA of the CDR3: TGTGCCAGCAGTTACCATCAGGGGGCGTGGGAGCAGTTCTTC. The chain joins TRBV6-6 to TRBJ2-1, with TRBD1 matching 8 bases. With V trimmed by 2 bases and J by 10 bases, 7 bases remained unmatched. The germline CDR1 and CDR2 sequences are MNHNY and SVGAGI (reference sequence). The CDR3 extends over 14 amino acids.

This CDR3 reads CASRHQGFAPQPQHF. For the CDR3, the DNA is TGTGCCAGCAGACACCAGGGGTTCGCACCGCAGCCCCAGCATTTT. The chain employs TRBV6-2 or TRBV6-3 and TRBJ1-5, with D possibly matching TRBD1 (6 bases). Per the germline V gene, CDR1 is MNHEY and CDR2 is SVGEGT. This CDR3 region has 15 residues. Trimming removed 6 bases from V and 7 bases from J, with 19 bases in between.

The rearrangement links TRBV19 to TRBJ1-1; D unresolved. CDR1 is LNHDA and CDR2 is SQIVND in the germline V gene (reference sequence). The V and J ends lost 2 bases and 1 base respectively, with 11 bases between them. The CDR3 sequence is 15 residues long. The CDR3 DNA follows: TGTGCCAGTAGTATACGGGCTGACCAGAACACTGAAGCTTTCTTT. Amino acids: CASSIRADQNTEAFF.

There are many counts of this clonotype. The V call is TRBV5-1, the J call TRBJ2-3; D gene ambiguous. V was pared by 1 base and J by 3 bases, with 6 bases between. This CDR3 is built from 13 residues. The germline gives CDR1 SGHRS, CDR2 YFSETQ. CDR3 protein: CASSLTDTDTQYF. CDR3 DNA sequence: TGCGCCAGCAGCTTGACAGATACAGATACGCAGTATTTT.

This clonotype was picked up many times. A much larger clonotype is one base distant, so this may be a read error. The chain joins TRBV5-1 to TRBJ2-5, with D uncertain. Germline V gene sequence: CDR1 SGHRS, CDR2 YFSETQ. This CDR3 comprises 11 residues. CDR3 DNA sequence: TGTGCCAGCAGCCAACAAGAGACCCAGTACTTC. Translated, it gives CASSQQETQYF.

This clonotype was observed a few times. V and J are TRBV3-1 and TRBJ2-7; TRBD2 agrees at 10 bases. V trimming: 4 bases; J trimming: 3 bases; junction bases outside the gene matches: 3. The CDR3 spans 14 residues. CDR1 and CDR2 (germline): LGHDT, YNNKEL (reference sequence). CDR3 nucleotide sequence: TGTGCCAGCAGCCCTACTAGCGGGGACTACGAGCAGTACTTC. Its protein product is CASSPTSGDYEQYF.

This clonotype was recorded many times. This sequence joins TRBV4-1 and TRBJ2-7; TRBD1 might be the D (6 bases). This CDR3 contains 15 residues. In germline, CDR1 is MGHRA, CDR2 YSYEKL. Trimming cost V 1 base and J 0 bases, with 10 bases left between them. CDR3 in amino acids: CASSQGTASSYEQYF. The CDR3 DNA reads as TGCGCCAGCAGCCAAGGGACAGCCAGCTCCTACGAGCAGTACTTC.